The rows below give T cell receptor beta chains drawn from one sample of a study of blood T cell repertoires in COVID-19. TCRdb's copy holds only in-frame clones and misses some; the assay was immunoSEQ multiplex PCR. The sample has about 87,000 clones; roughly 75% are singletons. What was sequenced was peripheral blood. These receptors were collected from a woman between 45 and 60 years old with acute or convalescent COVID-19. CDR3s include the opening cysteine and the closing phenylalanine or tryptophan. A D gene is named only where the DNA matches it firmly. For some rows the clone size is stated as once, few or many, or as a class when expanded; others skip it.

d_call	j_call	v_call	cdr3_length	clone_size	cdr3_aa	cdr3_nt
.	TRBJ1-4	TRBV14	16	.	CASSQDFGMLNEKLFF	TGTGCCAGCAGCCAAGACTTCGGGATGCTAAATGAAAAACTGTTTTTT
TRBD1	TRBJ1-1	TRBV4-2	13	.	CASSQEGQGEAFF	TGTGCCAGCAGCCAAGAGGGACAGGGTGAAGCTTTCTTT
.	TRBJ1-2	TRBV28	12	.	CASTLQGLGYTF	TGTGCCAGCACCTTACAGGGACTAGGCTACACCTTC
.	TRBJ1-5	TRBV12-3/TRBV12-4	12	.	CASRRGEQPQHF	TGTGCCAGCAGACGAGGAGAGCAGCCCCAGCATTTT
TRBD1	TRBJ1-3	TRBV3-1/TRBV3-2	16	.	CASSPYPTGGENTIYF	TGTGCCAGCAGCCCTTACCCGACAGGGGGTGAAAACACCATATATTTT
TRBD1	TRBJ1-2	TRBV10-3	17	.	CAISETPGQGASGGYTF	TGTGCCATCAGTGAGACGCCGGGACAGGGGGCGAGTGGTGGCTACACCTTC
TRBD1	TRBJ1-2	TRBV28	13	.	CASRWTGTGGYTF	TGTGCCAGCAGATGGACAGGGACGGGTGGCTACACCTTC
.	TRBJ1-1	TRBV12-3/TRBV12-4	13	.	CASSLGARIKAFF	TGTGCCAGCAGCTTGGGGGCCCGGATTAAAGCTTTCTTT
TRBD2	TRBJ2-1	TRBV4-2	16	few	CASSQAGTSGHNEQFF	TGTGCCAGCAGCCAAGCCGGGACTAGCGGGCACAATGAGCAGTTCTTC
.	TRBJ2-1	TRBV23-1	10	.	CASSLGSAFF	TGCGCCAGCAGTCTCGGGTCCGCGTTCTTC
TRBD1	TRBJ2-7	TRBV19	16	.	CASSMDRVSSPYEQYF	TGTGCCAGTAGTATGGACAGGGTTTCGAGTCCCTACGAGCAGTACTTC
TRBD1	TRBJ1-1	TRBV30	15	.	CAWSYGQGPSSEAFF	TGTGCCTGGAGTTACGGACAGGGTCCAAGCTCTGAAGCTTTCTTT
TRBD1	TRBJ1-3	TRBV4-3	17	.	CASSQGVAQGEGNTIYF	TGCGCCAGCAGCCAAGGGGTGGCTCAGGGGGAGGGAAACACCATATATTTT
.	TRBJ1-2	TRBV19	15	few	CASSADTETDNGYTF	TGTGCCAGTAGTGCGGACACCGAGACGGATAATGGCTACACCTTC